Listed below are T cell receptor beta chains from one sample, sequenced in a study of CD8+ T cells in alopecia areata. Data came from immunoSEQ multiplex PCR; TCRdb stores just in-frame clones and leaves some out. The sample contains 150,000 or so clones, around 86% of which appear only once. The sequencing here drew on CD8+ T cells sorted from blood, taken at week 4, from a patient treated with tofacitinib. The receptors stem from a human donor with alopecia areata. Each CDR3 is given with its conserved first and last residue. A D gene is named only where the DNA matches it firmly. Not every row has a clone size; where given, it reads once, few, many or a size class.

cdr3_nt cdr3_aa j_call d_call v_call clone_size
TGTGCCAGCAGCTTTGGGGACAGGGGCGCTGAAGCTTTCTTT CASSFGDRGAEAFF TRBJ1-1 TRBD1 TRBV5-4 NA
TGTGCCTGGAGTGTAGAGGGAGATACGCAGTATTTT CAWSVEGDTQYF TRBJ2-3 NA TRBV30 NA
TGTGCCAGCAGCCAAGGGGTTGGAGGAACCTCCTACGAGCAGTACTTC CASSQGVGGTSYEQYF TRBJ2-7 NA TRBV14 NA
TGCGCCAGAAAGGAGACCCAGTACTTC CARKETQYF TRBJ2-5 NA TRBV10-2 NA
TGTGCCAGCAGCTTCGCGGGGGGGTACGAGCAGTACTTC CASSFAGGYEQYF TRBJ2-7 TRBD2 TRBV5-4 NA
TGTGCCAGTAGTTTGACAGCAGCCTATGGCTACACCTTC CASSLTAAYGYTF TRBJ1-2 NA TRBV19 NA
TGTGCCAGCAGTGAAGGGACAGAGGGCTACACCTTC CASSEGTEGYTF TRBJ1-2 NA TRBV6-1 NA
TGTGCCAGCAGTTCGGGACAGGGGTCCTACGAGCAGTACTTC CASSSGQGSYEQYF TRBJ2-7 TRBD1 TRBV27 NA
TGCGCCAGCAGCCACTCCAGCGGGAGTGCTTACAATGAGCAGTTCTTC CASSHSSGSAYNEQFF TRBJ2-1 TRBD2 TRBV4-1 NA
TGTGCCACCAGTCCCAGGGGCTACGAGCAGTACTTC CATSPRGYEQYF TRBJ2-7 NA TRBV15 NA
TGTGCCAGCAGCGTAGCTGGAAATCAGCCCCAGCATTTT CASSVAGNQPQHF TRBJ1-5 NA TRBV9 NA
TGCAGCGTCGGTTCCAATACGCAGTATTTT CSVGSNTQYF TRBJ2-3 NA TRBV29-1 once
TGTGCCAGCAGCCCATCAGCCCATGAGCAGTTCTTC CASSPSAHEQFF TRBJ2-1 NA TRBV28 few